The clone carrying this TCR beta chain appeared a single time. Sequencing used immunoSEQ multiplex PCR; TCRdb keeps in-frame clones, though not all of them. In the table there are roughly 2.6 million clones, around nine tenths of which are singletons. From CD4+ cells came CD45RA+ naive and CD45RA-negative memory subsets. This sample is part of a study of shared clonotypes between healthy human individuals. With 2 bases removed from V and 4 bases from J, the gap between germline ends came to 8 bases. The CDR3 runs to 13 residues. Per the germline V gene, CDR1 is MNHNS and CDR2 is SASEGT. The rearrangement links TRBV6-1 to TRBJ1-2; weak D call: TRBD1 (6 bases). The sequence came from a man in his late teens or twenties in good health. Specimen: naive CD4+ T cells sorted from blood. Indicated subset: CD45RA+ positively selected. The CDR3 DNA is TGTGCCAGCAGTGAATTGGACAGCTATGGCTACACCTTC. It is translated as CASSELDSYGYTF.